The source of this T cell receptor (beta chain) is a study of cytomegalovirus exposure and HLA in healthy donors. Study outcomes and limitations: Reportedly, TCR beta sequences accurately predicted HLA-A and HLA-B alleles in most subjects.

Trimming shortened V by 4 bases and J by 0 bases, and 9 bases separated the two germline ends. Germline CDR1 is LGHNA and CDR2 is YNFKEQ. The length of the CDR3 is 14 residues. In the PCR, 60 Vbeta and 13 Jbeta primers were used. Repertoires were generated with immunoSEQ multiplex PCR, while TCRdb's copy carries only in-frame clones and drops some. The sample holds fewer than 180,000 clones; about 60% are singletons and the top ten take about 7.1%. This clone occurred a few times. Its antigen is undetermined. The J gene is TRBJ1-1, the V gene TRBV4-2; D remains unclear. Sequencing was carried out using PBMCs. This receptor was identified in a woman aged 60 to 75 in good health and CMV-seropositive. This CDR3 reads CASSPRLLNTEAFF. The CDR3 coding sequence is TGTGCCAGCAGCCCCCGACTCTTGAACACTGAAGCTTTCTTT.